This TCR beta chain was captured in a study of glioma-infiltrating T cells (dated by TCRdb to the mid-2010s). Regarding the complete study: The study sequenced TCR alpha- and beta-chain repertoires from glioma tissue, from non-neoplastic brain tissue and from matched peripheral blood mononuclear cells. To measure how far tissue and blood T-cell populations diverged, each tissue-infiltrating repertoire was compared against the peripheral blood repertoire of the same patient. The paired cohort comprised three low-grade glioma patients, 7 or 8 primary glioblastoma patients and three non-glioma patients contributing non-neoplastic brain tissue. Overall study outcomes, separate from this receptor: Very few CDR3 sequences were shared between tissue and blood, attributed to high CDR3 diversity and limited sampling. VJ-independent divergence between tissue and blood was below expectation in non-neoplastic patients but above expectation in all gliomas, especially low-grade gliomas. The group comparisons were based on small numbers of patients: three non-neoplastic, three low-grade glioma and eight glioblastoma patients.

Measured from the cysteine to the phenylalanine, the CDR3 is 14 residues long. Of the read, only the CDR3 DNA is kept; its 42 bases are in frame from base 1. V sheds 3 bases and J sheds 7 bases, leaving 13 bases between their ends. The germline V gene (reference sequence) supplies CDR1 LNHDA and CDR2 SQIVND. This clonotype occurred a few times. The clone's antigen remains unknown. One base away there is no much larger clone; base qualities are not given. The iRepertoire nested amplicon-rescue multiplex PCR (arm-PCR) platform was used to amplify TCR alpha and beta CDR3 regions from RNA. The input for one-step reverse transcription and amplification was roughly 95-400 ng of tissue mRNA or PBMC total RNA. Following bead purification, Illumina adapters were added by a secondary multiplex PCR, and libraries between 200 and 400 bp were gel-purified. The libraries contained internal 6-nucleotide barcodes that were used for demultiplexing. Libraries were sequenced on an Illumina MiSeq with 2x220 or 2x250 nucleotide paired-end reads. As for the original processing: Paired reads were merged using FLASH 1.2.11 and aligned with BWA-MEM to the GRCh37 human genome, and TRA and TRB reads were then extracted. V and J assignment used an IMGT-derived reference of cassette sequences and CDR3 motifs that included pseudogenes. Reads were translated in three frames, and productive CDR3s were defined by a C…FGXG motif without stop codons. Clonotypes were defined as unique combinations of V-J cassette pair and CDR3 amino acid sequence. Hamming distance filtering was applied to reads, with thresholds set by the sequence error rate of each sample in mapped regions. The public reads were reprocessed in TCRdb via fastp at Q25 and MiXCR, keeping in-frame beta chains. One record per CDR3 amino acid sequence lists the most common genes and DNA. The V and J calls and clone size come from TCRdb's table, not from the authors' own analysis. This sample comprises about 190,000 distinct CDR3 sequences, over 30% of them detected only once. The ten largest clones add up to 20% to 25% of the sample.

This clonotype was obtained from a human donor with low-grade glioma or glioblastoma, undergoing nonglioma brain surgery, or in good health (not recorded which). The V and J genes are TRBV19 and TRBJ2-1; tentative D gene TRBD1, with 5 bases matching. Input material: glioma tissue, nonneoplastic brain tissue, or PBMCs (not recorded which). The bases are TGTGCCAGTAGTATTTCGCAGGGCGGTAATGAGCAGTTCTTC. Translation gives CASSISQGGNEQFF.